This T cell receptor (beta chain) comes out of a study of T cells in narcolepsy. The CDR3 loop spans 15 amino acids. J lost 0 bases, V lost 7 bases, and 7 bases had no gene match. Per germline, CDR1 SNHLY and CDR2 FYNNEI. The count of this clone is one. Here immunoSEQ multiplex PCR was the method, and the copy in TCRdb shows in-frame clones only, minus some. The sample contains roughly 24,000 clones, roughly four fifths of which appear only once. V is TRBV2 and J is TRBJ1-1; 8 nucleotides agree with TRBD1. What was sequenced was memory (CD45RA-) CD4+ T cells from blood. The receptor was derived from a human donor in good health. Here the CDR3 reads CASTGAGGMNTEAFF. DNA of the CDR3: TGTGCCAGCACGGGGGCAGGGGGCATGAACACTGAAGCTTTCTTT.